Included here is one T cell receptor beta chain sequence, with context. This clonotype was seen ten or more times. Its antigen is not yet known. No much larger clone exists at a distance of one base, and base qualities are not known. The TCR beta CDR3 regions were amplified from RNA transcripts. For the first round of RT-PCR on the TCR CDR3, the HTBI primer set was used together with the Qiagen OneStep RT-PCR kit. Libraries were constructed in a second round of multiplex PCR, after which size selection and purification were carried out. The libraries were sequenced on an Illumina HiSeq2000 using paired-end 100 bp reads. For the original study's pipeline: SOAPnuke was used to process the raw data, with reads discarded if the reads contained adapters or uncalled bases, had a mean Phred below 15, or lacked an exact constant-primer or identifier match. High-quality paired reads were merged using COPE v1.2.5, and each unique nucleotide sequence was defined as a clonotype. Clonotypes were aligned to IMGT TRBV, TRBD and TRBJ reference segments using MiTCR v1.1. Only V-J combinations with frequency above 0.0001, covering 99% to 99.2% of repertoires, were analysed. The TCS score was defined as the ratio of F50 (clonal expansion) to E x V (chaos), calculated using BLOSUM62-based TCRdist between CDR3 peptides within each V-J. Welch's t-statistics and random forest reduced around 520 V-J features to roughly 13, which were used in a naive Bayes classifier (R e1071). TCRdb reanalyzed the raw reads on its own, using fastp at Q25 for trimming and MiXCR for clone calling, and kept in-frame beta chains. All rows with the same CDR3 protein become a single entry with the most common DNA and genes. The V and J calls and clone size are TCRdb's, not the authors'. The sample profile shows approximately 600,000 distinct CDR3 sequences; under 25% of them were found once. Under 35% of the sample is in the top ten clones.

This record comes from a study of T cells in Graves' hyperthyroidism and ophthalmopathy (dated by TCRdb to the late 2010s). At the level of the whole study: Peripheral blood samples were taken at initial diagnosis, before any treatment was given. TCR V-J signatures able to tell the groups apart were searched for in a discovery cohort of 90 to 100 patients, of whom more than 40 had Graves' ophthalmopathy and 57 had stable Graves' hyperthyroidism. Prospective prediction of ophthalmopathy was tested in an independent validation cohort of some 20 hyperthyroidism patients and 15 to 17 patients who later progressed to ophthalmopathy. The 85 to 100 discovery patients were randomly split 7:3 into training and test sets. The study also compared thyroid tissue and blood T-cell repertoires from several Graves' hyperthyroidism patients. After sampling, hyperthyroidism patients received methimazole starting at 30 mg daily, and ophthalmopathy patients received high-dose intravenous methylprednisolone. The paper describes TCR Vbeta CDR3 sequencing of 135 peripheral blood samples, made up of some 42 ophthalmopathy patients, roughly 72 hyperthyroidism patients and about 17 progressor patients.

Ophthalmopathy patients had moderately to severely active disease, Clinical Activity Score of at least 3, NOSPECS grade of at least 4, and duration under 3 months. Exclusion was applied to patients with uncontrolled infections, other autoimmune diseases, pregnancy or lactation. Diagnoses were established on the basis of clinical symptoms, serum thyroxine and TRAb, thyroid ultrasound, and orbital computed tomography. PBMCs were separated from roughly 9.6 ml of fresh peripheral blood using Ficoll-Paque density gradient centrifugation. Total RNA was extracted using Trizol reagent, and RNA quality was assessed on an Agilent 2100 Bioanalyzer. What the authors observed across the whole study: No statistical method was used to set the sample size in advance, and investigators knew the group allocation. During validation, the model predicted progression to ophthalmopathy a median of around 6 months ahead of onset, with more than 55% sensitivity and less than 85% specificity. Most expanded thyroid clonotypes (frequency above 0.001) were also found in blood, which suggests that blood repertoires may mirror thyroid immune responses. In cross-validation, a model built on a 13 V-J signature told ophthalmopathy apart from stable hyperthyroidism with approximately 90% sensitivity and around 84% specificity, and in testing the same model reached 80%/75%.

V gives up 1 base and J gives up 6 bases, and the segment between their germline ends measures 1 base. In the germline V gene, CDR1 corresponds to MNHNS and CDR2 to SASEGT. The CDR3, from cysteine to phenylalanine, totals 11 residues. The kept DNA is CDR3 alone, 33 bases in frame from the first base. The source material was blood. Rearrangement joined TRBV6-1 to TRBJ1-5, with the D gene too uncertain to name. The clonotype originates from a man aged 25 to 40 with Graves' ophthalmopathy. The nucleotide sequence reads TGTGCCAGCAGTGAAGGTCAGCCCCAGCATTTT. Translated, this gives CASSEGQPQHF.